This passage covers 14 T cell receptor beta chains from one sample sequenced in a study of blood T cell repertoires in COVID-19. TCRdb's copy holds only in-frame clones and misses some; the assay was immunoSEQ multiplex PCR. The repertoire holds 130,000 to 150,000 clones, with approximately 80% as singletons. Sequencing was carried out using peripheral blood. All receptors come from a human donor in a cohort sampled during active COVID-19.

V usage is TRBV10-3 and J usage is TRBJ2-2; D perhaps matches TRBD1 (5 bases). The V and J ends lost 6 bases and 1 base respectively, with 6 bases between them. CDR3 size: 13 residues. Germline lookup yields CDR1 ENHRY and CDR2 SYGVKD. The CDR3 loop is CAISGQNTGELFF. The CDR3 DNA sequence: TGTGCCATCAGCGGACAGAACACCGGGGAGCTGTTTTTT.

The chain carries TRBV19 and TRBJ1-3; unclear D gene. V dropped 2 bases and J dropped 2 bases, with 7 bases sitting between them. The germline V gene has CDR1 LNHDA and CDR2 SQIVND (reference sequence). This CDR3 has 14 residues. CDR3 coding DNA: TGTGCCAGTAGTATAAGCGGACCTGGAAACACCATATATTTT. It is translated as CASSISGPGNTIYF.

This clone was seen repeatedly, ten times or more. CDR3 sequence (DNA): TGTGCCAGCAGCTTAGCTTCGCTAGCGGGAGGAGAGCAGTACTTC. Translating it yields CASSLASLAGGEQYF. The rearrangement joins TRBV7-2 to TRBJ2-7; 11 nucleotides align to TRBD2. The CDR3 is 15 residues long. With 0 bases clipped from V and 7 bases from J, the junction kept 5 bases outside the gene matches. CDR1 SGHTA and CDR2 FQGNSA come from the germline V gene.

This chain links TRBV7-8 with TRBJ2-7; TRBD2 is a possible D gene (6 bases). The V gene lost 1 base and the J gene lost 2 bases, with 15 bases spanning the gap. Per germline, CDR1 SGHVS and CDR2 FQNEAQ. There are 16 residues in the CDR3. CDR3 loop: CASSLVAGRMAYEQYF. In DNA, the CDR3 is TGTGCCAGCAGCTTAGTGGCCGGGAGAATGGCCTACGAGCAGTACTTC.

This clone is a singleton in its sample. The gene calls are TRBV5-4 and TRBJ1-2; a possible D gene is TRBD1 (6 bases). Trimming took 2 bases from V and 4 from J, leaving 12 bases between them. This CDR3 has 14 amino acids. CDR1 and CDR2 (germline): SGHNT, YYREEE (reference sequence). The CDR3 sequence is CASSLQGARYGYTF. DNA of the CDR3: TGTGCCAGCAGCTTACAGGGTGCACGCTATGGCTACACCTTC.

The rearrangement links TRBV4-2 to TRBJ1-2; possible D gene TRBD1, 6 bases. This CDR3 contains 14 residues. Germline V gene sequence: CDR1 LGHNA, CDR2 YNFKEQ. Deletions cut 1 base from V and 2 bases from J, with 8 bases between. The CDR3 DNA reads TGTGCCAGCAGCCAAGGTGGGACAAACTATGGCTACACCTTC. Protein sequence: CASSQGGTNYGYTF.

The genes are TRBV27 and TRBJ2-7; 9 nucleotides agree with TRBD1. Trimming removed 1 base from V and 4 bases from J; junction bases left unmatched: 8. The CDR3 extends over 16 amino acids. Germline V gene sequence: CDR1 MNHEY, CDR2 SMNVEV (reference sequence). This chain's CDR3 is CASSLWGGQGPYEQYF. The CDR3 region has the DNA TGTGCCAGCAGTTTATGGGGGGGACAGGGACCTTACGAGCAGTACTTC.

This chain joins TRBV5-6 and TRBJ2-3; D may be TRBD1 (6 bases). From germline, CDR1 is SGHDT and CDR2 YYEEEE. The CDR3 spans 16 residues. V gave up 4 bases and J gave up 1 base, with 16 bases separating them. The CDR3: CASSTLQGAGTDTQYF. The CDR3 DNA reads TGTGCCAGCAGCACCTTACAGGGTGCGGGCACAGATACGCAGTATTTT.

This chain connects TRBV28 to TRBJ2-7; perhaps TRBD2 as D (6 bases). Trimming shortened V by 3 bases and J by 2 bases, and 8 bases separated the two germline ends. The germline V gene encodes CDR1 MDHEN and CDR2 SYDVKM. This CDR3 has 13 residues. This CDR3 reads CASSFPGAYEQYF. CDR3 DNA sequence: TGTGCCAGCAGTTTTCCGGGGGCCTACGAGCAGTACTTC. The full variable domain, with the rest looked up from reference TRBV28 and TRBJ2-7, is DVKVTQSSRYLVKRTGEKVFLECVQDMDHENMFWYRQDPGLGLRLIYFSYDVKMKEKGDIPEGYSVSREKKERFSLILESASTNQTSMYLCASSFPGAYEQYFGPGTRLTVT.

The genes are TRBV9 and TRBJ2-5; TRBD2 matches at 13 bases. Germline lookup yields CDR1 SGDLS and CDR2 YYNGEE. The V and J ends lost 4 bases and 2 bases, in that order; junction bases with no gene match: 2. This CDR3 is 15 amino acids long. The CDR3 reads CASSPGLAGQETQYF. In DNA, the CDR3 is TGTGCCAGCAGCCCGGGACTAGCGGGGCAAGAGACCCAGTACTTC.

In this sample, this clone turned up once. The chain has TRBV6-2 or TRBV6-3 and TRBJ2-1; perhaps TRBD1 as D (5 bases). Germline CDR1 is MNHEY and CDR2 is SVGEGT. Trimming cost V 5 bases and J 5 bases, with 13 bases left between them. The CDR3 length is 14 residues. CDR3 loop: CASSDQGKNNEQFF. The CDR3 bases are TGTGCCAGCAGTGATCAGGGAAAAAACAATGAGCAGTTCTTC.

V gene TRBV7-7 combines with J gene TRBJ2-5; TRBD2 matches 8 bases. J was trimmed by 2 bases and V by 3 bases; bases with no gene match: 5. Looked up from germline, CDR1 is SSHAT and CDR2 is FNYEAQ (reference sequence). This CDR3 contains 15 residues. CDR3 nucleotides: TGTGCCAGCAGCTTGCGGGAGGAGGGGCAAGAGACCCAGTACTTC. Translating it yields CASSLREEGQETQYF.

On this clone itself: Germline is not matched at one junction end, which may reflect a read error. The CDR3 region has the DNA TGTGCCAGCTCGCCACCTTCACGTACAGGGGGCGACTATGGCTACACCTTC. It translates to CASSPPSRTGGDYGYTF. V usage is TRBV18 and J usage is TRBJ1-2; 9 bases align to TRBD1. Germline lookup yields CDR1 KGHSH and CDR2 LQKENI. The CDR3 runs 17 residues.

The chain is built from TRBV4-2 and TRBJ2-1, with 13 bases lining up with TRBD2. V lost 1 base, J lost 8 bases, and 8 bases stayed unmatched. CDR1 is LGHNA and CDR2 is YNFKEQ in the germline V gene. The CDR3 has 17 residues. The chain's CDR3 is CASSQGTSGSGLHEQFF. DNA for the CDR3: TGTGCCAGCAGCCAAGGGACTAGCGGGAGTGGGTTGCATGAGCAGTTCTTC.